These T cell receptor beta chains were read from a single sample in a study of OX40 agonist ivuxolimab in advanced cancers. Method: immunoSEQ multiplex PCR; TCRdb's copy keeps in-frame clones and lacks some. The repertoire holds more than 75,000 clones, with around four fifths as singletons. The specimen comprised CD4+ or CD8+ T cells sorted from blood, sampled in a trial of the OX40 agonist ivuxolimab. These receptors all stem from an adult with an advanced solid tumor such as melanoma, head and neck, liver or kidney cancer. CDR3s include the opening cysteine and the closing phenylalanine or tryptophan. D genes are given only for firm matches. The size field is filled for only some rows; it gives once, few, many or a size class.

cdr3_length	clone_size	d_call	v_call	j_call	cdr3_nt	cdr3_aa
13	NA	NA	TRBV7-9	TRBJ2-7	TGTGCCAGCAGCTTAGACGGGGAATACGAGCAGTACTTC	CASSLDGEYEQYF
12	few	NA	TRBV4-3	TRBJ2-2	TGCGCCAGCAGCGCCCGGGACGGGGAGCTGTTTTTT	CASSARDGELFF
13	NA	NA	TRBV18	TRBJ2-5	TGTGCCAGCTCACCAGGAAGGGGGGAGACCCAGTACTTC	CASSPGRGETQYF
13	few	NA	TRBV12-5	TRBJ1-1	TGTGCTAGTGGTCCCGGGAGGAGCACTGAAGCTTTCTTT	CASGPGRSTEAFF
15	NA	NA	TRBV18	TRBJ2-7	TGTGCCAGCTCACCACGTCAGGGACTCTCCTACGAGCAGTACTTC	CASSPRQGLSYEQYF
14	NA	NA	TRBV5-1	TRBJ2-5	TGCGCCAGCAGCTTGGCAGGGGCCGAAGAGACCCAGTACTTC	CASSLAGAEETQYF
15	NA	NA	TRBV4-1	TRBJ1-1	TGCGCCAGCAGCGCCGGAGGCGGAAAGAACACTGAAGCTTTCTTT	CASSAGGGKNTEAFF
14	NA	NA	TRBV7-3	TRBJ1-1	TGTGCCAGCAGCTTAGGTTCTCGGTACACTGAAGCTTTCTTT	CASSLGSRYTEAFF
14	NA	TRBD1	TRBV18	TRBJ1-1	TGTGCCAGCTCACTAACAGGGGGGAACACTGAAGCTTTCTTT	CASSLTGGNTEAFF
14	NA	TRBD1	TRBV7-8	TRBJ2-1	TGTGCCAGCAGCTTAGCGACAGGGGTGGATGAGCAGTTCTTC	CASSLATGVDEQFF
14	NA	TRBD1	TRBV10-3	TRBJ2-7	TGTGCCACCCAGTTGGGACAGGACAACTACGAGCAGTACTTC	CATQLGQDNYEQYF
14	once	NA	TRBV7-2	TRBJ2-7	TGTGCCAGCAGCCTCGCTAGAATCAACTACGAGCAGTACTTC	CASSLARINYEQYF
17	NA	TRBD2	TRBV10-3	TRBJ2-3	TGTGCCATCAGTGAGTCACTAGCGGGGTCTAGCACAGATACGCAGTATTTT	CAISESLAGSSTDTQYF
11	few	NA	TRBV11-2	TRBJ2-7	TGTGCCAGCAGCTTGACGCCAATGCTGTACTTC	CASSLTPMLYF
13	NA	TRBD1	TRBV7-9	TRBJ1-2	TGTGCCAGCAGCTTGGGACAGGGACAAGGCTACACCTTC	CASSLGQGQGYTF
11	once	NA	TRBV20-1	TRBJ2-7	TGCAGTGCTAGACGGTCCTACGAGCAGTACTTC	CSARRSYEQYF
15	NA	TRBD2	TRBV10-1	TRBJ2-3	TGCGCCAGCAGTGAGGGCGGGGGGCGTATAGATACGCAGTATTTT	CASSEGGGRIDTQYF
15	NA	NA	TRBV6-6	TRBJ2-5	TGTGCCAGCAGAGGTACCGGGAAGGATGGGGAGACCCAGTACTTC	CASRGTGKDGETQYF
15	NA	NA	TRBV4-1	TRBJ2-2	TGCGCCAGCAGCCAAGGTTCCGCTAGGGGGGGGGAGCTGTTTTTT	CASSQGSARGGELFF
16	NA	TRBD2	TRBV7-2	TRBJ2-1	TGTGCCAGCACCCAGAGAGGACTAGCGGGGGTCAATGAGCAGTTCTTC	CASTQRGLAGVNEQFF
12	NA	NA	TRBV10-3	TRBJ1-1	TGTGCCATCAGTGTTGGGGATAGTGAAGCTTTCTTT	CAISVGDSEAFF
14	NA	TRBD1	TRBV29-1	TRBJ1-2	TGCAGCGTTAAGAGACAGGGGCAGAACTATGGCTACACCTTC	CSVKRQGQNYGYTF
16	NA	TRBD1	TRBV7-2	TRBJ1-1	TGTGCCAGCACCCCGATCGGTACAGGGGACGACACTGAAGCTTTCTTT	CASTPIGTGDDTEAFF
17	NA	NA	TRBV5-1	TRBJ2-3	TGCGCCAGCAGCTTGGCCTCGGACCTCCTGGGCGCAGATACGCAGTATTTT	CASSLASDLLGADTQYF
13	NA	NA	TRBV19	TRBJ2-7	TGTGCCAGTAGTGTCCTGACTACCTACGAGCAGTACTTC	CASSVLTTYEQYF
15	NA	NA	TRBV30	TRBJ2-5	TGTGCCTGGAGCATGAGGGGGAAAGGGCAAGAGACCCAGTACTTC	CAWSMRGKGQETQYF
15	NA	TRBD2	TRBV5-1	TRBJ2-2	TGCGCCAGCAGCTGGCGGGGGGCGAACACCGGGGAGCTGTTTTTT	CASSWRGANTGELFF
15	NA	TRBD1	TRBV6-1	TRBJ1-5	TGTGCCAGCAGTGAATCAGGTACAGGGGCCCAGCCCCAGCATTTT	CASSESGTGAQPQHF
12	once	NA	TRBV6-6	TRBJ2-3	TGTGCCTCGGGGGCGAACACAGATACGCAGTATTTT	CASGANTDTQYF
15	few	NA	TRBV2	TRBJ2-7	TGTGCCAGCATATCTCGGGGAATAACCTTCTACGAGCAGTACTTC	CASISRGITFYEQYF
17	NA	NA	TRBV5-1	TRBJ2-5	TGCGCCAGCAGCTTGGCCCTGGGATTTGCCTCCGAAGAGACCCAGTACTTC	CASSLALGFASEETQYF
12	NA	NA	TRBV4-2	TRBJ2-7	TGTGCCAGCAGTCGAGGGGTATACGAGCAGTACTTC	CASSRGVYEQYF
14	NA	NA	TRBV7-2	TRBJ2-3	TGTGCCAGCAGCTTGGTCAGGGGCGCAGATACGCAGTATTTT	CASSLVRGADTQYF
15	NA	NA	TRBV10-2	TRBJ2-2	TGCGCCAGCCTAGACAGGAAATCGAACACCGGGGAGCTGTTTTTT	CASLDRKSNTGELFF
15	NA	TRBD2	TRBV5-1	TRBJ2-1	TGCGCCAGCAGCTTGTCGCTAGCGGGGGGGCGGGAGCAGTTCTTC	CASSLSLAGGREQFF
16	NA	NA	TRBV28	TRBJ1-6	TGTGCCACCTTCCCACGGGGCAGCTCCTATAATTCACCCCTCCACTTT	CATFPRGSSYNSPLHF
14	NA	NA	TRBV30	TRBJ1-4	TGTGCCTGGAGTTGGGCGGTACCTAATGAAAAACTGTTTTTT	CAWSWAVPNEKLFF
10	NA	NA	TRBV20-1	TRBJ2-3	TGCAGTGCTAGGGCCGATACGCAGTATTTT	CSARADTQYF
15	NA	NA	TRBV7-9	TRBJ2-7	TGTGCCAGCAGCGCCCCTGGGCTCCTCTCCTACGAGCAGTACTTC	CASSAPGLLSYEQYF
14	NA	TRBD2	TRBV7-2	TRBJ2-5	TGTGCCAGCAGCTCCACAGCGGGGTTGGAGACCCAGTACTTC	CASSSTAGLETQYF
15	NA	NA	TRBV2	TRBJ2-2	TGTGCCAGCAAATCTACCGGGTCGGGCACCGGGGAGCTGTTTTTT	CASKSTGSGTGELFF
15	NA	NA	TRBV28	TRBJ1-6	TGTGCCAGCCGCCCCGACTCCTCCTATAATTCACCCCTCCACTTT	CASRPDSSYNSPLHF
15	NA	TRBD1	TRBV28	TRBJ1-4	TGTGCCAGCAGTCCCGGACAGGGTGTAGGGGAAAAACTGTTTTTT	CASSPGQGVGEKLFF
14	NA	NA	TRBV6-6	TRBJ2-2	TGTGCCAGCAGTAACGGACAGCACACCGGGGAGCTGTTTTTT	CASSNGQHTGELFF
13	NA	NA	TRBV4-3	TRBJ2-2	TGCGCCAGCAGCCCACTGGGAGCCGGGGAGCTGTTTTTT	CASSPLGAGELFF